Sequencing of this T cell receptor (beta chain) was carried out in a study of cytomegalovirus exposure and HLA in healthy donors. 13 Jbeta primers and 60 Vbeta primers were used for the PCR. The table came from immunoSEQ multiplex PCR; TCRdb's copy has only in-frame clones and leaves some out. The table records 100,000 or so clones, roughly 79% of them present only once. Between the trimmed V and J ends, which lost 7 bases and 4 bases, there was a span of 14 bases. CDR3 length: 14 amino acids. Germline CDR1 reads SEHNR; CDR2 reads FQNEAQ (reference sequence). Sequencing was done on a sample of PBMCs. The receptor's source is a woman aged 40 to 50 in good health and CMV-seronegative. V is TRBV7-9 and J is TRBJ2-1, with D possibly being TRBD2 (5 bases). CDR3 sequence: CASTSSGGYNEQFF. CDR3 bases: TGTGCCAGCACCTCGTCTGGCGGGTACAATGAGCAGTTCTTC.